What follows describes a single T cell receptor beta chain. This sample is part of a study of regulatory T cells in long-lasting Graves disease. Germline CDR1 SGHDN, CDR2 FVKESK. Trimming removed 1 base from V and 5 bases from J, with 5 bases in between. This CDR3 has 13 residues. iRepertoire HTBI primers and Arm-PCR of CDR3 regions built TCR beta libraries. Each CDR3 protein gets one entry after TCRdb re-called the multiplex PCR reads with MiXCR. The sample carries 500,000 or so distinct CDR3 sequences, 13% to 15% recorded once. Time point here: newly diagnosed GD, antithyroid drugs for less than 3 months. Scientists built the TCR library using RNA that was extracted from PBMCs. This sample was shared with a second study, whose subject was T cells in Graves' hyperthyroidism and ophthalmopathy.

Sequences were derived from peripheral blood mononuclear cells (PBMCs), sampled at new diagnosis, from a patient treated with antithyroid drugs. The chain couples TRBV14 to TRBJ2-2; no reliable D call. This clonotype originated in a woman between 50 and 59 years old with Graves disease. CDR3 nucleotides: TGTGCCAGCAGCCAAGCACCGACCGGGGAGCTGTTTTTT. This sequence encodes CASSQAPTGELFF.